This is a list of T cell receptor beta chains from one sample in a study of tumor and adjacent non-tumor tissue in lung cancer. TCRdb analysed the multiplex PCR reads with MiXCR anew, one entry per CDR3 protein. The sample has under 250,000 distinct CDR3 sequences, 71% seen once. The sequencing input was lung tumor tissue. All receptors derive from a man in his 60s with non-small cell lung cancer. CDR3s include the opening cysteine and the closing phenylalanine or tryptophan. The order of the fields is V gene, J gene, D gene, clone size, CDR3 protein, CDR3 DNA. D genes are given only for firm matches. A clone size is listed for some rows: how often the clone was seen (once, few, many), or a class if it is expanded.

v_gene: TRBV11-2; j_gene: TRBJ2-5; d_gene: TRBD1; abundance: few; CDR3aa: CASSPDREQETQYF; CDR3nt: TGTGCCAGCAGTCCCGACAGGGAACAAGAGACCCAGTACTTC
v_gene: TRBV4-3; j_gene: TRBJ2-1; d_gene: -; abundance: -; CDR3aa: CASSQELGPYNEQFF; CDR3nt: TGCGCCAGCAGCCAAGAACTAGGCCCCTACAATGAGCAGTTCTTC
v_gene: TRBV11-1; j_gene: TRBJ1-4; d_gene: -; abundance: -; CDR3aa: CTSSSGRSNEKLFF; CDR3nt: TGTACCAGCAGCTCGGGACGAAGTAATGAAAAACTGTTTTTT
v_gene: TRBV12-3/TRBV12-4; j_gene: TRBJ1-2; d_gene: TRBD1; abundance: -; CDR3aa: CASSPDRDLGYTF; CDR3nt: TGTGCCAGCAGTCCCGACAGGGATCTTGGCTACACCTTC
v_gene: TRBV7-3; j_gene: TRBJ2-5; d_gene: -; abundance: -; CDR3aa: CASSLVVRETQYF; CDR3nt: TGTGCCAGCAGCTTAGTAGTTCGGGAGACCCAGTACTTC
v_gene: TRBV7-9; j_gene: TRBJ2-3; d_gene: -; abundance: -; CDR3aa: CASSLGLVGDTQYF; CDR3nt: TGTGCCAGCAGCTTAGGACTAGTTGGAGATACGCAGTATTTT
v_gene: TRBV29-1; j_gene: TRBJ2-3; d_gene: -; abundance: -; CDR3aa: CSDWTGSTDTQYF; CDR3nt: TGCAGCGACTGGACTGGAAGCACAGATACGCAGTATTTT
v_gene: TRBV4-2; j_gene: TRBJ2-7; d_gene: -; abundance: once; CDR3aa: CASSHEGGQLSYEQYF; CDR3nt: TGTGCCAGCAGCCATGAAGGGGGGCAGCTGTCCTACGAGCAGTACTTC
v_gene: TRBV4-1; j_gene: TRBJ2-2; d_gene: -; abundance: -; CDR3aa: CARSRVTGGLFF; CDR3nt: TGCGCCAGGAGCCGGGTAACCGGGGGGCTGTTTTTT
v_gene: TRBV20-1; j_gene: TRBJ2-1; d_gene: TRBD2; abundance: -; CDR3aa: CSVIGTSGTYTNDEQFF; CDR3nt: TGCAGTGTTATCGGGACTAGCGGGACCTACACCAACGATGAGCAGTTCTTC
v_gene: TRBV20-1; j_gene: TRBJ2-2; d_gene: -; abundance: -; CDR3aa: CSARALGGGSNTWELFF; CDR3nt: TGCAGTGCTAGAGCTTTGGGTGGGGGGAGCAACACCTGGGAGCTGTTTTTT
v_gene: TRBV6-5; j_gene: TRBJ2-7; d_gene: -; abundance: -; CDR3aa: CARIGTYEQYF; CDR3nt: TGTGCCAGGATCGGGACCTACGAGCAGTACTTC
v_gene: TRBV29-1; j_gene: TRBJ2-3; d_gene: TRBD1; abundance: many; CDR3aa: CSVEDGQGTDTQYF; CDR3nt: TGCAGCGTTGAAGATGGACAGGGCACAGATACGCAGTATTTT
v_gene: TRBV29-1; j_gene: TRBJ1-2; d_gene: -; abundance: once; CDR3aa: CSVVGGYSYTF; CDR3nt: TGCAGCGTTGTCGGCGGTTACAGCTACACCTTC
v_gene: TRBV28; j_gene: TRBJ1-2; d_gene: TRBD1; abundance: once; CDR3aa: CASNDGQGVIYGYTF; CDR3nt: TGTGCTAGCAACGACGGACAGGGGGTCATCTATGGCTACACCTTC
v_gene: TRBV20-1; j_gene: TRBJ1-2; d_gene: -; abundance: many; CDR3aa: CSAGGGYGYTF; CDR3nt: TGCAGTGCTGGAGGGGGCTATGGCTACACCTTC
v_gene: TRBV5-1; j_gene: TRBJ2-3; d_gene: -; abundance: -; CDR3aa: CASSLRDTDTQYF; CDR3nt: TGCGCCAGCAGCCTAAGAGACACAGATACGCAGTATTTT
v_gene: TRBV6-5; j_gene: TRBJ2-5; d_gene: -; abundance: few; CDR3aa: CASSNLGTPGETQYF; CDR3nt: TGTGCCAGCAGTAACCTGGGGACCCCGGGCGAGACCCAGTACTTC
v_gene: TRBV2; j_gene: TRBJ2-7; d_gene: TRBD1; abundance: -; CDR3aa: CASTDRGFYEQYF; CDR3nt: TGTGCCAGCACAGACAGGGGATTCTACGAGCAGTACTTC
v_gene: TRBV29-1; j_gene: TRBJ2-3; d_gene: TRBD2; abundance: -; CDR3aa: CSVDGLAGARDTQYF; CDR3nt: TGCAGCGTTGATGGACTAGCGGGAGCACGAGATACGCAGTATTTT
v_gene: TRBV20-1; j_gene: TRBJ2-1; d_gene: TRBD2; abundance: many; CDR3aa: CSARPSGNYNEQFF; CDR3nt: TGCAGTGCTAGGCCTAGCGGGAACTACAATGAGCAGTTCTTC
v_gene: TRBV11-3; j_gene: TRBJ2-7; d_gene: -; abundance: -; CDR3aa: CASSTRDEAGERYF; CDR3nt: TGTGCCAGCAGCACCCGGGACGAAGCTGGCGAGCGGTACTTC
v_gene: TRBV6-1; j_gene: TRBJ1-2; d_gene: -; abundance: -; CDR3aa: CSAGESGHTF; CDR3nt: TGTTCGGCGGGGGAGAGTGGCCACACGTTC
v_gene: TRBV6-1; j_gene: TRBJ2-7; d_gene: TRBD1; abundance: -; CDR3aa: CASNAHGTGGLYEQYF; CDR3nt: TGTGCCAGCAATGCACACGGGACAGGGGGCCTCTACGAGCAGTACTTC
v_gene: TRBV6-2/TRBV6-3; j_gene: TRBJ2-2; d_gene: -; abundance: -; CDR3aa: CASRPGDPGELFF; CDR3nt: TGTGCCAGCAGACCCGGCGATCCCGGGGAGCTGTTTTTT
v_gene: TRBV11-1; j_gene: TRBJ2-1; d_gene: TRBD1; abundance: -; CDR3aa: CASNAGQGTWNEQFF; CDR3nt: TGTGCCAGCAACGCGGGACAGGGAACTTGGAATGAGCAGTTCTTC
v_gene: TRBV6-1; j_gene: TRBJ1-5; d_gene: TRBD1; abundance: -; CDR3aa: CASREQGNQPQHF; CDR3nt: TGTGCCAGCAGGGAACAGGGGAATCAGCCCCAGCATTTT
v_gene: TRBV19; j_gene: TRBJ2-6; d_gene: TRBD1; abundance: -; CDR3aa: CASSIESQGASGANVLTF; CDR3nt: TGTGCCAGTAGTATCGAGTCCCAGGGGGCCTCTGGGGCCAACGTCCTGACTTTC
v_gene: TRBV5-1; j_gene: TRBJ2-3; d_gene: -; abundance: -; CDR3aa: CGSSSGVASSTDTQYF; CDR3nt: TGCGGCAGCAGCTCCGGGGTAGCCTCATCCACAGATACGCAGTATTTT
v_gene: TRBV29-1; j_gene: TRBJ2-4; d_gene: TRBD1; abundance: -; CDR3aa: CSVSPWTGNIQYF; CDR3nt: TGCAGCGTATCCCCCTGGACAGGAAACATTCAGTACTTC
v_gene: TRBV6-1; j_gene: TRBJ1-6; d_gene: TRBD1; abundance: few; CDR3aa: CASSEDRGMRNSPLHF; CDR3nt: TGTGCCAGCAGTGAAGACAGGGGAATGAGGAATTCACCCCTCCACTTT
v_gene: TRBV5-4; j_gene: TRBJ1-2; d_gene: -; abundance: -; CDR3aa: CASSLGGNYGYTF; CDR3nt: TGTGCCAGCAGCTTGGGAGGTAACTATGGCTACACCTTC
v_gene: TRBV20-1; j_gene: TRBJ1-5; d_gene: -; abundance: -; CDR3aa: CSASPDRNQPQHF; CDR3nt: TGCAGTGCTAGCCCTGACAGGAATCAGCCCCAGCATTTT
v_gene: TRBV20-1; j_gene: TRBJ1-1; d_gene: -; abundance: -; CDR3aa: CSASSSTEAFF; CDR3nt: TGCAGTGCTAGCTCGTCCACTGAAGCTTTCTTT
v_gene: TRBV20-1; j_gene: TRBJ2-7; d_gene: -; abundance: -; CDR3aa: CSARDFDSSSYEQYF; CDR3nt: TGCAGTGCTAGAGATTTCGACAGTTCCTCCTACGAGCAGTATTTC
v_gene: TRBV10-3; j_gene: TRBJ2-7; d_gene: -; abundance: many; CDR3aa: CAISPRDTNYEQYF; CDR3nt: TGTGCCATCAGCCCCCGGGACACTAATTACGAGCAGTACTTC
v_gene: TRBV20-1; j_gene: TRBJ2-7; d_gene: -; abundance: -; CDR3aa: CSARVPVQRYEQYF; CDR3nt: TGCAGTGCTAGAGTACCGGTACAGCGGTACGAGCAGTACTTC
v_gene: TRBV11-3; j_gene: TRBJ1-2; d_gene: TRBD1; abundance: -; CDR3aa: CASSLEGRGGTYGYTF; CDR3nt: TGTGCCAGTAGCTTAGAGGGACGAGGGGGCACCTATGGCTACACCTTC
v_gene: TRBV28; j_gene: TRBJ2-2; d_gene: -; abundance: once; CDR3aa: CANRPGSTNTGELFF; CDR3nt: TGTGCCAACAGGCCGGGGAGTACGAACACCGGGGAGCTGTTTTTT
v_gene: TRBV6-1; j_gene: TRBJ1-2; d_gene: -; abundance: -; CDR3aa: CASSEEVSGYGYTF; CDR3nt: TGTGCCAGCAGTGAAGAGGTCAGCGGCTATGGCTACACCTTC
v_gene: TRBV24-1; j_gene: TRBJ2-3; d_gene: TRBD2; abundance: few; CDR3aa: CATSDFIAGATDTQYF; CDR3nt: TGTGCCACCAGTGATTTCATAGCGGGAGCCACAGATACGCAGTATTTT
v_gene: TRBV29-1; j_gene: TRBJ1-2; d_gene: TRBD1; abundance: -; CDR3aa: CSAAGQDYGYIF; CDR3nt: TGCAGCGCCGCCGGACAGGACTATGGCTACATCTTC
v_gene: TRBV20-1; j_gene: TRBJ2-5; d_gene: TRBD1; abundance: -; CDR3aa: CSARTRTGTLQETQYF; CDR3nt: TGCAGTGCTCGTACCAGGACAGGGACCCTCCAAGAGACCCAGTACTTC
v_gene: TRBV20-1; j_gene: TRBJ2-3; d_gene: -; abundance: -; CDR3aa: CSASWLDTDTQYF; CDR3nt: TGCAGTGCTAGTTGGCTAGATACAGATACGCAGTATTTT
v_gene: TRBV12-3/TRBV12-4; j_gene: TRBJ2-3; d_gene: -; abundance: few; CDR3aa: CVSSPGSTDTQYF; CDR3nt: TGTGTCAGCAGTCCGGGTAGCACGGATACGCAGTATTTT
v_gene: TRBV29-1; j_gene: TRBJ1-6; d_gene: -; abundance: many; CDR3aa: CSVAKGELNSPLHF; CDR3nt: TGCAGCGTCGCCAAGGGAGAACTTAATTCACCCCTCCACTTT
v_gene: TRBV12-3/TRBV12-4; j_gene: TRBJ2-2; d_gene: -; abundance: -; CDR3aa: CASSPNTRELFF; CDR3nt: TGTGCGAGCAGTCCTAACACCAGGGAGCTGTTTTTT
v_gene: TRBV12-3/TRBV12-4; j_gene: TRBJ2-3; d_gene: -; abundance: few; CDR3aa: CASRLASTDTQYF; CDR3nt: TGTGCCAGCAGGCTAGCGAGCACAGATACGCAGTATTTT